The clone carrying this TCR beta chain has at least ten counts. Its antigen is unknown. The data belong to a study of T cells in Graves' hyperthyroidism and ophthalmopathy. Amplification targeted TCR beta CDR3 regions from RNA transcripts. TCR CDR3 regions were first amplified by RT-PCR with HTBI primers. A single record per CDR3 protein comes from TCRdb applying MiXCR to the multiplex PCR reads. In the table there are about 560,000 distinct CDR3 sequences, 11% to 15% of which are singletons. The CDR3 length is 16 residues. CDR1 LGHDT and CDR2 YNNKEL come from the germline V gene (reference sequence). V lost 1 base to trimming and J lost 7 bases; unmatched junction nucleotides: 8. Notes on the study in general: Median prediction lead before ophthalmopathy onset was 5 to 7.5 months with the model.

This clonotype was obtained from a woman in her thirties or forties with Graves' hyperthyroidism. V and J are TRBV3-1 and TRBJ1-4; the match to TRBD1 covers 8 bases. Sequencing input: blood. DNA of the CDR3: TGTGCCAGCAGCCAAGGTCAGACAGGGGTGCGTGAAAAACTGTTTTTT. Amino acids: CASSQGQTGVREKLFF. The complete variable domain, with remaining parts taken from reference TRBV3-1 and TRBJ1-4, reads DTAVSQTPKYLVTQMGNDKSIKCEQNLGHDTMYWYKQDSKKFLKIMFSYNNKELIINETVPNRFSPKSPDKAHLNLHINSLELGDSAVYFCASSQGQTGVREKLFFGSGTQLSVL.